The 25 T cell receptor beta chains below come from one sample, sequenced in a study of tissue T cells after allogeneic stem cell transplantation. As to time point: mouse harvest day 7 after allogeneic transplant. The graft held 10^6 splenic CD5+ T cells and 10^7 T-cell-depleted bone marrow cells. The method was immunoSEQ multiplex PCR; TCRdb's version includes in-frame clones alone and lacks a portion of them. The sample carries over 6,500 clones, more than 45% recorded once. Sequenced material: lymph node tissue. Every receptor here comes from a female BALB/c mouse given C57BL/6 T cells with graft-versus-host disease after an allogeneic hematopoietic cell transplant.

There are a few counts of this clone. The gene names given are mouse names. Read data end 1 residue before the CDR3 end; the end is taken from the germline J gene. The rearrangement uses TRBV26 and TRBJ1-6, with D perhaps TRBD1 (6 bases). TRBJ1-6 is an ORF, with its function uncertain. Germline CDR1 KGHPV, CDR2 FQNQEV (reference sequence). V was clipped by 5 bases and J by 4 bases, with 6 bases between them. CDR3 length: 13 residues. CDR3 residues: CASSTGYNSPLYF. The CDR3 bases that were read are TGTGCCAGCAGTACAGGGTATAATTCGCCCCTCTAC.

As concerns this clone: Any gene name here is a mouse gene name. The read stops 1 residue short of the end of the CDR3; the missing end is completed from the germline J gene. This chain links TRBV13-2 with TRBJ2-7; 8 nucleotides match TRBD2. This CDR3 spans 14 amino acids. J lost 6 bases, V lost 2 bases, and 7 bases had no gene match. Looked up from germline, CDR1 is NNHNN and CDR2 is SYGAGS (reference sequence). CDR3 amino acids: CASGEGGARGEQYF. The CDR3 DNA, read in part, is TGTGCCAGCGGTGAGGGGGGGGCGAGGGGTGAACAGTAC.

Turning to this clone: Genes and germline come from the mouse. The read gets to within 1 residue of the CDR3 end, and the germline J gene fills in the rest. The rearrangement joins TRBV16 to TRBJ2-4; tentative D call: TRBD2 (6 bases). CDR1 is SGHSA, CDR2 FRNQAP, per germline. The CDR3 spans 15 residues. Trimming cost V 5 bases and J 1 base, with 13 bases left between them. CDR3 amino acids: CASSLPPGGQNTLYF. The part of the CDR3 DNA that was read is TGTGCAAGCAGCCTTCCCCCTGGGGGTCAAAACACCTTGTAC. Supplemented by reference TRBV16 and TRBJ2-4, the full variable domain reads NAGVIQTPRHKVTGKGQEATLWCEPISGHSAVFWYRQTIVQGLEFLTYFRNQAPIDDSGMPKERFSAQMPNQSHSTLKIQSTQPQDSAVYLCASSLPPGGQNTLYFGAGTRLSVL.

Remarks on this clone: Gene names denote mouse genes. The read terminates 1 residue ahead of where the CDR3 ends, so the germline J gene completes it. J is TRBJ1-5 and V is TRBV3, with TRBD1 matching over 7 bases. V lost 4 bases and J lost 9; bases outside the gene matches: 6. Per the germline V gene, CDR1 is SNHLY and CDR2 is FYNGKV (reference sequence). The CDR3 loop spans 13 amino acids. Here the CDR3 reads CASSSTGDRAPLF. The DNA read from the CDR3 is TGTGCCAGCAGCTCCACAGGGGATCGGGCTCCGCTT.

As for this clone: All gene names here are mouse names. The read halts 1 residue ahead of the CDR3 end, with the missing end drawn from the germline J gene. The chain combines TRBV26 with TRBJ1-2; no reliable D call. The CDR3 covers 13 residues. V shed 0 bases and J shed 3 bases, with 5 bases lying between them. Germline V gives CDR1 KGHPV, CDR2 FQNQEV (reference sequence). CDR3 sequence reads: CASSLSGYSDYTF. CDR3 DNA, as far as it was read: TGTGCCAGCAGTCTGTCCGGCTACTCCGACTACACC.

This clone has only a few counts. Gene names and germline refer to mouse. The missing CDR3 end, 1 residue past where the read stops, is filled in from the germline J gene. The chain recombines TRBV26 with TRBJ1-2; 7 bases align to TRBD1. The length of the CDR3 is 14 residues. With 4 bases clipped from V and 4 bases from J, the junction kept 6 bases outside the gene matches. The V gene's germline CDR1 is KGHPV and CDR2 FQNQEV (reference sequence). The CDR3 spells CASSRTGVGSDYTF. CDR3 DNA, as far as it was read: TGTGCCAGCAGTCGCACAGGGGTAGGCTCCGACTACACC.

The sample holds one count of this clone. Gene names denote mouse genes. CDR3 region: CASSLIQNTEVFF. The covered CDR3 bases are TGTGCCAGCAGCTTAATACAAAACACAGAAGTCTTC. The rearrangement joins TRBV3 to TRBJ1-1, with unresolved D. The read comes to an end 1 residue before the CDR3 does, leaving the germline J gene to fill in the end. With 2 bases removed from V and 1 base from J, the gap between germline ends came to 5 bases. This CDR3 is built from 13 residues. The germline CDR1 and CDR2 sequences are SNHLY and FYNGKV (reference sequence). Complete variable domain (other parts from reference TRBV3 and TRBJ1-1): GPKVLQIPSHQIIDMGQMVTLNCDPVSNHLYFYWYKQILGQQMEFLVNFYNGKVMEKSKLFKDQFSVERPDGSYFTLKIQPTALEDSAVYFCASSLIQNTEVFFGKGTRLTVV.

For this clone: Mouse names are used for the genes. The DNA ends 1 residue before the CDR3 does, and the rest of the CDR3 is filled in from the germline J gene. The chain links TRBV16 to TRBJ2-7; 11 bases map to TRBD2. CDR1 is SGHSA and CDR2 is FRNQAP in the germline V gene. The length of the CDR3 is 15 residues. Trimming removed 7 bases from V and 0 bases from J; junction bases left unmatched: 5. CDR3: CASTLDWGGSYEQYF. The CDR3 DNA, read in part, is TGTGCAAGCACCCTCGACTGGGGGGGCTCCTATGAACAGTAC.

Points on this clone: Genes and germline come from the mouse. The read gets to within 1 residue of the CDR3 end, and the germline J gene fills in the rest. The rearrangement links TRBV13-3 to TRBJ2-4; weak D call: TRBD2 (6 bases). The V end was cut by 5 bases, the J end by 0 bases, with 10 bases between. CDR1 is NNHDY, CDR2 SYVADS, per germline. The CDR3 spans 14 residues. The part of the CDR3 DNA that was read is TGTGCCAGCAGAACTGGGCCTAGTCAAAACACCTTGTAC. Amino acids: CASRTGPSQNTLY. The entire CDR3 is CASRTGPSQNTLYF.

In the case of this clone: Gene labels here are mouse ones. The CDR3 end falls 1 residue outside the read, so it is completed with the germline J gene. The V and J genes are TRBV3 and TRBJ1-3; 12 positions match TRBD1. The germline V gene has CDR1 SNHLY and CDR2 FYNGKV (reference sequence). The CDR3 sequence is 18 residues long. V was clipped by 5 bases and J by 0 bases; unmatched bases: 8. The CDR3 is CASSLRDRGLNSGNTLYF. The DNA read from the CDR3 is TGTGCCAGCAGCCTCCGGGACAGGGGGCTTAATTCTGGAAATACGCTCTAT.

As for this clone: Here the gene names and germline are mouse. The sequenced CDR3 bases are TGTGCCAGCAGTCTGGAGACAGGGAGCACAGAAGTCTTC. Translating it yields CASSLETGSTEVF. The entire CDR3 protein reads CASSLETGSTEVFF. The chain employs TRBV26 and TRBJ1-1, with TRBD1 identical over 7 bases. The read ends 1 residue early relative to the CDR3; the germline J gene fills the gap. Per germline, CDR1 KGHPV and CDR2 FQNQEV (reference sequence). This CDR3 region has 14 residues. Trimming removed 2 bases from V and 4 bases from J; junction bases left unmatched: 4.

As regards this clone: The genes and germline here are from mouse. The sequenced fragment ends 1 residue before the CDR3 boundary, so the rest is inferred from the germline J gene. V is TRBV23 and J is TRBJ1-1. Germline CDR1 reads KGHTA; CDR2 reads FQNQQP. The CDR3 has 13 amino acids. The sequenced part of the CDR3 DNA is TGCTCCAGCAGTCAGGGGACAAACACAGAAGTCTTC. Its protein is CSSSQGTNTEVF. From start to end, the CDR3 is CSSSQGTNTEVFF.

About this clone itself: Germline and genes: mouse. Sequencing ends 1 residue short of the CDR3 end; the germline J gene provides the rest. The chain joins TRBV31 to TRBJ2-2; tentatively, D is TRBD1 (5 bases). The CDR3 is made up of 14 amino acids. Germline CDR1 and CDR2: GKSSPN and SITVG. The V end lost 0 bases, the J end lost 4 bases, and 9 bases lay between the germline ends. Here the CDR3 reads CAWSLGRATGQLYF. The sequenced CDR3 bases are TGTGCCTGGAGTCTAGGCAGGGCCACCGGGCAGCTCTAC. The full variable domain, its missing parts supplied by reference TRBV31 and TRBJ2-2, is AQTIHQWPVAEIKAVGSPLSLGCTIKGKSSPNLYWYWQATGGTLQQLFYSITVGQVESVVQLNLSASRPKDDQFILSTEKLLLSHSGFYLCAWSLGRATGQLYFGEGSKLTVL.

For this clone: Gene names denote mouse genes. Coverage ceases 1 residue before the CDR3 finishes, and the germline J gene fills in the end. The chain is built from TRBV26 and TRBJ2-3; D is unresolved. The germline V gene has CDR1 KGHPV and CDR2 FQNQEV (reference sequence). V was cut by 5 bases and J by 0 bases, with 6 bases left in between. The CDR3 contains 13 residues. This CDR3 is CASSSVSAETLYF. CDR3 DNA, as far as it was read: TGTGCCAGCAGTTCCGTAAGTGCAGAAACGCTGTAT. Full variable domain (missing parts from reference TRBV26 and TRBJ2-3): NSKVIQTPRYLVKGQGQKAKMRCIPEKGHPVVFWYQQNKNNEFKFLINFQNQEVLQQIDMTEKRFSAECPSNSPCSLEIQSSEAGDSALYLCASSSVSAETLYFGSGTRLTVL.

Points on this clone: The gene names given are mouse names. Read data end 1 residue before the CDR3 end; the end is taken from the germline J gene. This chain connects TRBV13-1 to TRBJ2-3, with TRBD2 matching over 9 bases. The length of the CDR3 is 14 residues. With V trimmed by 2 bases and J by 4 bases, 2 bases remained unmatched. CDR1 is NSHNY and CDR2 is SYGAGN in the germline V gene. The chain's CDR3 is CASSEWGGPETLYF. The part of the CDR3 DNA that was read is TGTGCCAGCAGTGAATGGGGGGGCCCAGAAACGCTGTAT.

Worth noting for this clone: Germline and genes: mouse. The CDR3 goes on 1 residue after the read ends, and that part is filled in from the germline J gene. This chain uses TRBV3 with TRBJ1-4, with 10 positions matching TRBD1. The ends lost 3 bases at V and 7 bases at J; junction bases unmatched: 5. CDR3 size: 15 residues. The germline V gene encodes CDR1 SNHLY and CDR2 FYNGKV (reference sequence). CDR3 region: CASSFRDRGGERLFF. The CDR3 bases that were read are TGTGCCAGCAGCTTCCGGGACAGGGGTGGCGAAAGATTATTT.

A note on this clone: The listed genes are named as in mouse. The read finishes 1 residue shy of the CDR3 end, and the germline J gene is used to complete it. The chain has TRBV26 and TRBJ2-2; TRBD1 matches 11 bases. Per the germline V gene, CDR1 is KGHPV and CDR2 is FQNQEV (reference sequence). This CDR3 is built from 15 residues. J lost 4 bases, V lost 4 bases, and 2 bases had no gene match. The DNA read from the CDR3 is TGTGCCAGCAGTCGGGACAGGGGGGGCACCGGGCAGCTCTAC. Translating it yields CASSRDRGGTGQLY. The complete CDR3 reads CASSRDRGGTGQLYF.

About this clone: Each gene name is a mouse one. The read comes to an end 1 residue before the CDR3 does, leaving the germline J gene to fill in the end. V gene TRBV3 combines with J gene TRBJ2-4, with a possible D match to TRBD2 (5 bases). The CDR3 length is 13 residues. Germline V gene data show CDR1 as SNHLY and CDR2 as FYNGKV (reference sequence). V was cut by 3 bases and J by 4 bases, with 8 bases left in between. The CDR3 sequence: CASSFLGENTLYF. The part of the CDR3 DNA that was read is TGTGCCAGCAGCTTCCTGGGTGAAAACACCTTGTAC.

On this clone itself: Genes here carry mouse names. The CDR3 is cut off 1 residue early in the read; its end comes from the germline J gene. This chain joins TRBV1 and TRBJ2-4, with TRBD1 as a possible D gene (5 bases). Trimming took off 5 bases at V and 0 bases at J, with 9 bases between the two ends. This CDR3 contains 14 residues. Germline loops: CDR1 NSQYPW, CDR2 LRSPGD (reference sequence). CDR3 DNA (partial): TGCACCTGCAGTACAGGATTAAGTCAAAACACCTTGTAC. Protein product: CTCSTGLSQNTLY. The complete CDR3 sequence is CTCSTGLSQNTLYF.

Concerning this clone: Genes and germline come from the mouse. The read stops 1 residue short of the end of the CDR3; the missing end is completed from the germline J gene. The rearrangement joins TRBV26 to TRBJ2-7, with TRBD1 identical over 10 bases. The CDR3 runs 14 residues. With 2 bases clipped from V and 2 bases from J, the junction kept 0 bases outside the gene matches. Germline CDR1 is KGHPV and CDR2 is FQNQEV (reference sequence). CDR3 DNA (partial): TGTGCCAGCAGTCTGGGACAGGGGGCCTATGAACAGTAC. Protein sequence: CASSLGQGAYEQY. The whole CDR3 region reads CASSLGQGAYEQYF.

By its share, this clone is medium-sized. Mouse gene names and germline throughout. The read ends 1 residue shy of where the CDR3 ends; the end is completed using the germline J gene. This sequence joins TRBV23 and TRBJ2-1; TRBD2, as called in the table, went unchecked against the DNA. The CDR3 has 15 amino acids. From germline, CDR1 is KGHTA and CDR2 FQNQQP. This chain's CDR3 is CSSSQRDWGVAEQFF. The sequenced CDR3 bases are TGCTCCAGCAGTCAAAGGGACTGGGGGGTTGCTGAGCAGTTC.

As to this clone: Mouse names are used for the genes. Partial CDR3 DNA: TGTGCCAGCAGCCAAAGGGTTCCCTATGAACAGTAC. The encoded protein is CASSQRVPYEQY. The entire CDR3 reads CASSQRVPYEQYF. The genes are TRBV5 and TRBJ2-7, with D unclear. The CDR3 extends 1 residue past the end of the read, so its final part is completed from the germline J gene. Looked up from germline, CDR1 is LGHNA and CDR2 is YNLKQL (reference sequence). Trimming cost V 2 bases and J 2 bases, with 7 bases left between them. The CDR3 is 13 residues long.

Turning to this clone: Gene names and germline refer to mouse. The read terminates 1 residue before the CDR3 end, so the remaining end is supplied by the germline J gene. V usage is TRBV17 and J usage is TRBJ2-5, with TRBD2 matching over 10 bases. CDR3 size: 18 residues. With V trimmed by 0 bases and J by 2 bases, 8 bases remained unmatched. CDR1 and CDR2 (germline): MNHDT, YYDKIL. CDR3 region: CASSRDLTGGSSQDTQYF. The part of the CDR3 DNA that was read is TGTGCTAGCAGTAGAGATCTGACTGGGGGGTCGAGCCAAGACACCCAGTAC.

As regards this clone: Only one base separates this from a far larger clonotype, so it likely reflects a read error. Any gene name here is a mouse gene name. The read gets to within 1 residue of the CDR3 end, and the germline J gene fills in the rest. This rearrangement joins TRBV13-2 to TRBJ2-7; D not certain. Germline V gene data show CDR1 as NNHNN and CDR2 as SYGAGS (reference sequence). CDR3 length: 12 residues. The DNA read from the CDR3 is TGTGCCAGCAGTGATAACTCCTATGAACAGTAC. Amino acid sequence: CASSDNSYEQY. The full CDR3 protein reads CASSDNSYEQYF.

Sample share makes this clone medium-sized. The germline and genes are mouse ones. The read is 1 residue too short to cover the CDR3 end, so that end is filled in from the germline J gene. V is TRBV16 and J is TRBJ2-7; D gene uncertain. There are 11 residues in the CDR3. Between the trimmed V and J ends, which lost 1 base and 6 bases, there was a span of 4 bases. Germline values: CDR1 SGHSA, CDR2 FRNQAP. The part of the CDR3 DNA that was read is TGTGCAAGCAGCTTAGGGGGTGAACAGTAC. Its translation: CASSLGGEQY. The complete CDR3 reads CASSLGGEQYF. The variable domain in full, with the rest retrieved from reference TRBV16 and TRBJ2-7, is NAGVIQTPRHKVTGKGQEATLWCEPISGHSAVFWYRQTIVQGLEFLTYFRNQAPIDDSGMPKERFSAQMPNQSHSTLKIQSTQPQDSAVYLCASSLGGEQYFGPGTRLTVL.